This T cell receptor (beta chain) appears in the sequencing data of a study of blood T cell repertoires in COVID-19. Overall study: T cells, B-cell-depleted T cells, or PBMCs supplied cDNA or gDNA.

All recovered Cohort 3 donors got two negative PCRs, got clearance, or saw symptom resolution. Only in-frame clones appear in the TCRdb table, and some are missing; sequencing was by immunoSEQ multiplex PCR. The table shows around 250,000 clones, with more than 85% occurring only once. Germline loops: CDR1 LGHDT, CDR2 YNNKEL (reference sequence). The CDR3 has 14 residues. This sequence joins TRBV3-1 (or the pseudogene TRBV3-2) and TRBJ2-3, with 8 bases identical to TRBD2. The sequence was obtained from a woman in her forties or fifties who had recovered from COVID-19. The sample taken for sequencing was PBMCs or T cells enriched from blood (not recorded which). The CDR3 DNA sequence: TGTGCGACTAGCGAGGGCTCACAGTCAGATACGCAGTATTTT. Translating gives CATSEGSQSDTQYF.